The following is a TCR beta chain sequence with its context. Its binding antigen is unknown. The input lacks base qualities; no much larger clone sits a single base away. According to the germline V gene (reference sequence), CDR1 reads LNHDA and CDR2 reads SQIVND. From its cysteine to its phenylalanine, the CDR3 spans 14 amino acids. Kept here is only the CDR3 DNA, which spans 42 bases and is read in frame from base 1. V lost 3 bases and J lost 2 bases; the stretch between them is 7 bases long. Libraries were built with the immunoSEQ multiplex PCR assay. TCRdb limited this immuneACCESS table to in-frame rearrangements with V and J called. A share of clones is missing; checked studies link under half to unresolved V genes, and the rest is unexplained. Present in this sample are 65,000 to 95,000 clones, roughly 84% of which were seen just once. The ten top clones hold 35% to 50% of the sample. These data are taken from a study of radiotherapy plus CTLA-4 blockade in lung cancer (dated by TCRdb to 2017 to 2018). Background on the whole study: Objective responses occurred in about 20% of enrolled patients, and 30% to 35% achieved disease control. The study at large found these results: TCR clones derived from tumors expanded in peripheral blood after treatment with radiotherapy and ipilimumab. The strongest predictors of response were reported to be early dynamic shifts in blood T cell clones along with a rise in serum interferon-beta following radiation.

Focal radiation therapy combined with CTLA-4 blockade (ipilimumab) was tested in patients with chemo-refractory metastatic non-small-cell lung cancer. This sequence originates from a human donor with non-small cell lung cancer that progressed on radiotherapy plus ipilimumab. Sample: peripheral blood, taken from a patient treated with radiotherapy plus ipilimumab. The chain links TRBV19 with TRBJ2-2; confidence is insufficient to name the D gene. The CDR3 protein sequence reads: CASSIGRNTGELFF. The nucleotide sequence reads as follows: TGTGCCAGTAGTATTGGCAGAAACACCGGGGAGCTGTTTTTT.